A selection of T cell receptor beta chains follows, all from one sample in a study of CD8+ T cells in alopecia areata. Profiling relied on immunoSEQ multiplex PCR, and the TCRdb table lists in-frame clones only, not all of them. Of around 100,000 clones in the sample, approximately 84% were seen once. The sequencing here drew on CD8+ T cells sorted from blood, taken between weeks 30 and 35, from a patient treated with tofacitinib. Receptor source: a human donor with alopecia areata. Each CDR3 is given with its conserved first and last residue. The order of the fields is CDR3 protein, CDR3 DNA, V gene, clone size, J gene, CDR3 length, D gene. The D gene is left open where the match is weak. Where a row states a size, it is once, few, many or the class of an expanded clone; other rows omit it.

CASSVEGSSYEQYF TGTGCCAGCAGCGTGGAGGGGAGCTCCTACGAGCAGTACTTC TRBV9 NA TRBJ2-7 14 NA
CASSPGQGGGDEKLFF TGTGCCAGCAGCCCAGGACAGGGTGGAGGGGATGAAAAACTGTTTTTT TRBV7-6 NA TRBJ1-4 16 TRBD1
CASAGQGNTYEQYF TGCGCCAGTGCGGGACAAGGGAATACCTACGAGCAGTACTTC TRBV10-2 few TRBJ2-7 14 NA
CASSDPLHNTGELFF TGTGCCAGCAGCGACCCTCTCCATAACACCGGGGAGCTGTTTTTT TRBV9 NA TRBJ2-2 15 NA
CASSSPGTRDDEQYF TGTGCCAGCAGCTCTCCCGGGACTAGGGACGACGAGCAGTACTTC TRBV7-6 NA TRBJ2-7 15 TRBD2
CASSQDREAGNTIYF TGCGCCAGCAGCCAAGACAGGGAGGCTGGAAACACCATATATTTT TRBV4-1 NA TRBJ1-3 15 NA
CASSLWIPGAHYEQYF TGTGCCAGCAGTTTATGGATTCCAGGGGCCCATTACGAGCAGTACTTC TRBV27 NA TRBJ2-7 16 NA
CASSEIAADTEAFF TGTGCCAGCAGTGAAATCGCGGCGGACACTGAAGCTTTCTTT TRBV6-1 NA TRBJ1-1 14 NA
CASQTVVTLVDYEQYF TGTGCCAGCCAGACCGTCGTTACTTTGGTGGACTACGAGCAGTACTTC TRBV6-4 NA TRBJ2-7 16 NA
CASSLKSRTGELFF TGTGCCAGCAGCTTAAAAAGCAGGACCGGGGAGCTGTTTTTT TRBV13 NA TRBJ2-2 14 NA
CASSGRTGHGTEAFF TGTGCCAGCAGTGGGAGGACAGGCCACGGTACTGAAGCTTTCTTT TRBV27 NA TRBJ1-1 15 TRBD1
CASSKTGTGGETQYF TGTGCCAGCAGCAAAACCGGGACAGGGGGAGAGACCCAGTACTTC TRBV9 NA TRBJ2-5 15 TRBD1
CASSQGLEGVNEQFF TGTGCCAGCAGCCAAGGACTAGAAGGGGTCAATGAGCAGTTCTTC TRBV16 NA TRBJ2-1 15 TRBD2
CASSLGVNEQFF TGCGCCAGCAGCTTGGGGGTCAATGAGCAGTTCTTC TRBV5-1 NA TRBJ2-1 12 NA
CASRPSSTDTQYF TGTGCCAGCAGGCCCTCTAGCACCGATACGCAGTATTTT TRBV28 NA TRBJ2-3 13 NA
CASTSRGSYEQYF TGTGCCAGCACCTCGCGAGGCTCCTACGAGCAGTACTTC TRBV5-4 few TRBJ2-7 13 NA
CASSHGTGVDEQYF TGTGCCAGCAGCCACGGGACAGGGGTCGACGAGCAGTACTTC TRBV7-6 NA TRBJ2-7 14 TRBD1
CSVVRTSSGNTIYF TGCAGCGTTGTCCGCACCAGCTCTGGAAACACCATATATTTT TRBV29-1 NA TRBJ1-3 14 NA
CSVEMGGEAFF TGCAGCGTTGAAATGGGGGGTGAAGCTTTCTTT TRBV29-1 NA TRBJ1-1 11 NA
CASSYPGLAGTGELFF TGTGCCAGCAGTTACCCGGGGCTAGCGGGCACCGGGGAGCTGTTTTTT TRBV6-5 NA TRBJ2-2 16 TRBD2
CASSTGQGYEQYF TGTGCCAGCAGCACGGGACAGGGCTACGAGCAGTACTTC TRBV11-2 once TRBJ2-7 13 TRBD1
CASSYVGGPNTGELFF TGTGCCAGCAGTTACGTAGGTGGGCCGAACACCGGGGAGCTGTTTTTT TRBV6-5 NA TRBJ2-2 16 NA
CASSIFAGVIEQYF TGTGCCAGTAGTATTTTCGCAGGGGTAATCGAGCAGTACTTC TRBV19 few TRBJ2-7 14 NA
CASSLTIGGPYEQYF TGTGCCAGCAGCTTAACGATCGGCGGGCCCTACGAGCAGTACTTC TRBV7-3 NA TRBJ2-7 15 NA
CASSLDPEREKLFF TGTGCCAGCAGTTTAGATCCTGAAAGGGAAAAACTGTTTTTT TRBV27 NA TRBJ1-4 14 NA
CASSPNYNEQFF TGTGCCAGCAGCCCCAACTACAATGAGCAGTTCTTC TRBV7-9 NA TRBJ2-1 12 NA
CSVVGVDYNEQFF TGCAGCGTTGTTGGTGTAGACTACAATGAGCAGTTCTTC TRBV29-1 NA TRBJ2-1 13 NA
CSVERDLNEQFF TGCAGCGTTGAAAGGGACTTGAATGAGCAGTTCTTC TRBV29-1 NA TRBJ2-1 12 NA
CASSLKYNEQFF TGTGCCAGCAGCTTGAAGTACAATGAGCAGTTCTTC TRBV5-4 once TRBJ2-1 12 NA
CSVVVTEAFF TGCAGCGTTGTGGTCACAGAAGCTTTCTTT TRBV29-1 few TRBJ1-1 10 NA
CASSQTRGNTEAFF TGTGCCAGCAGTCAGACCCGGGGGAACACTGAAGCTTTCTTT TRBV9 NA TRBJ1-1 14 NA
CSVFRISYNEQFF TGCAGCGTTTTTCGTATCTCCTACAATGAGCAGTTCTTC TRBV29-1 NA TRBJ2-1 13 NA
CASSFVRASNQPQHF TGTGCCAGCAGTTTCGTCAGGGCTAGCAATCAGCCCCAGCATTTT TRBV27 NA TRBJ1-5 15 NA
CASSPSGYADTQYF TGTGCCAGCAGCCCTTCTGGTTATGCAGATACGCAGTATTTT TRBV5-5 NA TRBJ2-3 14 NA
CASSTQTDTYEQYF TGTGCCAGCAGCACTCAGACAGATACCTACGAGCAGTACTTC TRBV7-9 few TRBJ2-7 14 NA
CASSYRTGRLSYEQYF TGTGCCAGCAGTTATCGGACAGGACGCCTCTCCTACGAGCAGTACTTC TRBV6-5 NA TRBJ2-7 16 TRBD1
CASSPLSFVFNEQFF TGTGCCAGCAGCCCTCTAAGTTTCGTCTTTAATGAGCAGTTCTTC TRBV7-9 NA TRBJ2-1 15 NA
CASSLSHNEQFF TGTGCCAGCAGCTTAAGTCACAATGAGCAGTTCTTC TRBV7-9 NA TRBJ2-1 12 NA
CASSPLRDSFNYGYTF TGTGCCAGCAGCCCCCTCCGAGACAGCTTCAACTATGGCTACACCTTC TRBV28 NA TRBJ1-2 16 NA
CASSPGTSGDTDTQYF TGTGCCAGCAGCCCGGGGACTAGCGGGGATACAGATACGCAGTATTTT TRBV7-9 once TRBJ2-3 16 TRBD2
CASSSRGTSGDSYEQYF TGTGCCAGCAGCTCGAGAGGGACTAGCGGGGACTCCTACGAGCAGTACTTC TRBV13 NA TRBJ2-7 17 TRBD2
CASSQMDVPEAFF TGCGCCAGCAGCCAGATGGACGTCCCTGAAGCTTTCTTT TRBV4-1 NA TRBJ1-1 13 NA
CASSAYRSSYNEQFF TGTGCCAGCAGCGCCTACAGGAGCTCCTACAATGAGCAGTTCTTC TRBV9 NA TRBJ2-1 15 NA
CASSPWDSNYGYTF TGTGCCAGCAGCCCCTGGGACAGCAACTATGGCTACACCTTC TRBV7-9 NA TRBJ1-2 14 TRBD1
CASSRQGRGEQFF TGTGCCAGCAGCCGACAGGGGAGGGGAGAGCAGTTCTTC TRBV11-2 NA TRBJ2-1 13 NA
CASSEWTGSSYNEQFF TGTGCCAGCAGTGAATGGACCGGGAGCTCCTACAATGAGCAGTTCTTC TRBV6-1 NA TRBJ2-1 16 NA
CAISEETSGKRNEQFF TGTGCCATCAGTGAGGAAACTAGCGGGAAGAGGAATGAGCAGTTCTTC TRBV10-3 NA TRBJ2-1 16 TRBD2
CSVDIGTGKGEQYF TGCAGCGTTGATATCGGGACAGGGAAGGGCGAGCAGTACTTC TRBV29-1 few TRBJ2-7 14 TRBD1
CASSQLPGAPDTQYF TGTGCCAGCAGCCAACTACCCGGGGCCCCAGATACGCAGTATTTT TRBV14 NA TRBJ2-3 15 NA
CSVIPGTGINEQFF TGCAGCGTTATTCCCGGGACAGGGATCAATGAGCAGTTCTTC TRBV29-1 NA TRBJ2-1 14 TRBD1
CASSPGGGQETQYF TGTGCCAGCAGCCCAGGGGGAGGCCAAGAGACCCAGTACTTC TRBV9 NA TRBJ2-5 14 NA
CASSLRYRDPAFF TGTGCCAGCAGTTTAAGGTACAGGGACCCCGCTTTCTTT TRBV27 NA TRBJ1-1 13 NA
CASSLSGGSYNEQFF TGTGCCAGCAGTTTAAGCGGGGGGTCCTACAATGAGCAGTTCTTC TRBV6-5 few TRBJ2-1 15 TRBD2
CASAPMEGDQPQHF TGTGCCAGCGCCCCGATGGAGGGAGATCAGCCCCAGCATTTT TRBV7-9 NA TRBJ1-5 14 NA
CASSSWNTEAFF TGTGCCAGCAGCTCTTGGAACACTGAAGCTTTCTTT TRBV5-5 NA TRBJ1-1 12 NA
CASRDPPYEQYF TGCGCCAGCAGGGACCCCCCCTACGAGCAGTACTTC TRBV10-2 once TRBJ2-7 12 NA
CASSLGGDYGYTF TGTGCCAGCAGCTTGGGGGGGGACTATGGCTACACCTTC TRBV5-4 NA TRBJ1-2 13 NA